Presented here are 25 T cell receptor beta chains from one specimen sequenced in a study of cytomegalovirus exposure and HLA in healthy donors (dated by TCRdb to about 2017). Preparation of the library involved the immunoSEQ multiplex PCR assay. A mixture of 60 forward primers for TCR Vbeta segments and 13 reverse primers for TCR Jbeta segments was used in the multiplex PCR. TCRdb took over this immuneACCESS table, retaining in-frame rearrangements with V and J assigned. Such tables are incomplete; in checked studies, under half of the missing clones stem from an unresolved V gene, and the remainder is unexplained. Counted in this sample were some 120,000 clones; 85% of them appeared once. Of the sample, about 6.7% is held by the ten largest clones. The sample taken for sequencing was PBMCs. All receptors come from a woman aged 30 to 39 in good health and CMV-seropositive.

This clone came up a few times. This chain uses TRBV28 with TRBJ1-2, with a tentative D call TRBD1 (6 bases). The V gene's germline CDR1 is MDHEN and CDR2 SYDVKM. This CDR3 has 14 residues. Trimming left V 8 bases short and J 3 bases short, with 16 bases between. Written as DNA, the CDR3 is TGTGCCAGCTTTGACACAGGGAGACACTATGGCTACACCTTC. Encoded protein: CASFDTGRHYGYTF.

Concerning this clone: At one boundary the junction diverges from the germline segment, which might be a read error. This chain uses TRBV2 with TRBJ2-1, with 9 bases identical to TRBD2. CDR1 and CDR2 (germline): SNHLY, FYNNEI. The CDR3 length is 15 residues. The CDR3 DNA is TGTGCCAGCAGTGAAGAAGGGGTAGCGGGAGACTGCTCGGTCTTC. Its protein is CASSEEGVAGDCSVF.

V is TRBV2 and J is TRBJ1-1; no reliable D call. V lost 1 base and J 6 bases, leaving 12 bases between the germline ends. This CDR3 has 14 amino acids. Looked up from germline, CDR1 is SNHLY and CDR2 is FYNNEI. Written as DNA, the CDR3 is TGTGCCAGCAGTGAAGATGAGTCCGTACCTGAAGCTTTCTTT. Amino acids: CASSEDESVPEAFF.

This clone was counted between two and nine times. The gene calls are TRBV2 and TRBJ2-5, with 8 bases matching TRBD2. V was clipped by 5 bases and J by 5 bases; unmatched bases: 16. Germline V gives CDR1 SNHLY, CDR2 FYNNEI. The CDR3 contains 17 residues. The CDR3 here is CASSPFGSGNTGETQYF. The CDR3, as DNA: TGTGCCAGCAGTCCTTTTGGTAGCGGGAACACGGGGGAGACCCAGTACTTC.

This chain uses TRBV9 with TRBJ2-7; 8 positions match TRBD1. Germline assignment: CDR1 SGDLS and CDR2 YYNGEE. This CDR3 comprises 14 residues. Trimming at V came to 3 bases and at J to 7 bases, leaving 9 bases not matched to a gene. CDR3 DNA sequence: TGTGCCAGCAGCGAGGGACAGGTCACAAAAGAGCAGTACTTC. Amino acid sequence: CASSEGQVTKEQYF.

This chain links TRBV5-1 with TRBJ2-3; a weak D match, TRBD2 (6 bases). V was clipped by 0 bases and J by 1 base, with 9 bases between them. This CDR3 is built from 15 residues. CDR1 SGHRS and CDR2 YFSETQ come from the germline V gene. The CDR3 nucleotides read TGCGCCAGCAGCTTGGGGGGGGTTGGCACAGATACGCAGTATTTT. This translates into CASSLGGVGTDTQYF.

The chain couples TRBV2 to TRBJ2-2; the D gene is possibly TRBD2 (6 bases). The CDR3 length is 14 residues. From germline, CDR1 is SNHLY and CDR2 FYNNEI. Trimming stripped 4 bases from V and 4 bases from J, with 10 bases between. The CDR3 DNA is TGTGCCAGCAGTGTCCGGGAGCGCACCGGGGAGCTGTTTTTT. Amino acid sequence: CASSVRERTGELFF.

CDR3 in amino acids: CACETGAWYGYTF. DNA of the CDR3: TGTGCCTGCGAGACAGGGGCTTGGTATGGCTACACCTTC. The V and J genes are TRBV30 and TRBJ1-2; 8 nucleotides align to TRBD1. There are 13 residues in the CDR3. V shed 6 bases, J shed 5 bases, and the junction held 8 bases outside the gene matches. Germline-derived CDR1 and CDR2 are GTSNPN and SVGIG (reference sequence).

This chain links TRBV28 with TRBJ2-5; 9 bases agree with TRBD2. Germline assignment: CDR1 MDHEN and CDR2 SYDVKM. CDR3 length equals 16 residues. The junction had 11 bases not matched to a gene; V was cut back by 4 bases and J by 5 bases. CDR3: CASSSPGGGAWETQYF. CDR3 DNA sequence: TGTGCCAGCAGTTCACCGGGCGGGGGGGCCTGGGAGACCCAGTACTTC.

The chain links TRBV28 to TRBJ1-1; 7 bases are a match to TRBD1. CDR1 is MDHEN and CDR2 is SYDVKM in the germline V gene. Unmatched junction bases numbered 14, after V lost 6 bases and J lost 10 bases. The CDR3 consists of 14 residues. The CDR3 loop reads CASSPARDSFVAFF. As DNA, the CDR3 is TGTGCCAGCAGCCCCGCCCGGGACAGCTTTGTAGCTTTCTTT.

This chain joins TRBV5-8 and TRBJ2-1; 8 positions agree with TRBD2. The CDR3 has 16 residues. The J segment lost 8 bases and the V segment lost 4 bases, leaving 14 bases of the junction unmatched. The germline V gene has CDR1 SGHTS and CDR2 YDEGEE. CDR3 sequence reads: CASSRRRPAGDHEQFF. The CDR3 region has the DNA TGTGCCAGCAGCCGACGCCGCCCAGCGGGAGATCATGAGCAGTTCTTC.

CDR3 region: CASSFPTGTGGSVREKLFF. CDR3 bases: TGTGCCAGCAGTTTCCCCACCGGGACAGGGGGCTCGGTTAGGGAAAAACTGTTTTTT. This chain connects TRBV28 to TRBJ1-4; 12 bases match TRBD1. Germline V gene sequence: CDR1 MDHEN, CDR2 SYDVKM. V was pared by 3 bases and J by 8 bases, with 16 bases of the junction left unmatched. CDR3 size: 19 residues.

The chain has TRBV18 and TRBJ2-5; perhaps TRBD1 as D (5 bases). The V end lost 1 base, the J end lost 0 bases, and 18 bases lay between the germline ends. Germline V gives CDR1 KGHSH, CDR2 LQKENI. This CDR3 is 18 amino acids long. CDR3 sequence reads: CASSPRGVGVGYQETQYF. The CDR3 region has the DNA TGTGCCAGCTCACCACGGGGCGTCGGTGTGGGGTACCAAGAGACCCAGTACTTC.

The rearrangement links TRBV28 to TRBJ2-7, with a possible D match to TRBD1 (6 bases). The CDR3 loop spans 14 amino acids. Germline loops: CDR1 MDHEN, CDR2 SYDVKM. V was cut by 11 bases and J by 1 base, with 18 bases left in between. Here the CDR3 reads CACTNQGPSYEQYF. The CDR3, as DNA: TGTGCCTGCACGAACCAGGGGCCGTCCTACGAGCAGTACTTC.

Concerning this clone itself: At the DNA level, this CDR3 is encoded by other sequences in the same sample as well. The V call is TRBV19, the J call TRBJ2-7; TRBD2 matches 11 bases. CDR3 length: 15 residues. Germline-derived CDR1 and CDR2 are LNHDA and SQIVND (reference sequence). V trimming: 2 bases; J trimming: 1 base; junction bases outside the gene matches: 1. This chain's CDR3 is CASSILAGGSYEQYF. For the CDR3, the DNA is TGTGCCAGTAGTATACTAGCGGGGGGTTCCTACGAGCAGTACTTC. Using reference TRBV19 and TRBJ2-7 for the parts outside the CDR3, the full variable domain is DGGITQSPKYLFRKEGQNVTLSCEQNLNHDAMYWYRQDPGQGLRLIYYSQIVNDFQKGDIAEGYSVSREKKESFPLTVTSAQKNPTAFYLCASSILAGGSYEQYFGPGTRLTVT.

V is TRBV6-1 and J is TRBJ1-2, with TRBD1 matching 8 bases. Germline V CDR1 and CDR2: MNHNS, SASEGT. V shed 6 bases, J shed 0 bases, and the junction held 3 bases outside the gene matches. The CDR3 covers 14 residues. In nucleotides, the CDR3 is TGTGCCAGCAGCCCGGACAGGGCTAACTATGGCTACACCTTC. Amino acid sequence: CASSPDRANYGYTF.

This sequence joins TRBV4-2 and TRBJ2-7; D gene unclear. The germline V gene encodes CDR1 LGHNA and CDR2 YNFKEQ. The CDR3 extends over 11 amino acids. V was cut by 3 bases and J by 5 bases, with 5 bases left in between. The CDR3 region has the DNA TGTGCCAGCAGCCAGGGCAACGAGCAGTACTTC. Amino acid sequence: CASSQGNEQYF.

This clone was seen a single time. The chain has TRBV28 and TRBJ1-5, with D possibly TRBD1 on 5 matching bases. V lost 2 bases to trimming and J lost 3 bases, with 11 bases between them. This CDR3 region has 15 residues. From germline, CDR1 is MDHEN and CDR2 SYDVKM. The DNA for the CDR3 is TGTGCCAGCAGTTTAGCTCAGGGTTTCAATCAGCCCCAGCATTTT. Translated, it gives CASSLAQGFNQPQHF.

The rearrangement joins TRBV2 to TRBJ2-7, with D possibly being TRBD1 (5 bases). V dropped 1 base and J dropped 4 bases, with 11 bases sitting between them. The CDR3 covers 14 residues. CDR1 and CDR2 from the germline V gene are SNHLY and FYNNEI. CDR3 protein: CASSEGQGSYEQYF. In DNA form, the CDR3 reads TGTGCCAGCAGTGAAGGGCAGGGATCGTACGAGCAGTACTTC.

By sample fraction, this clone is medium-sized. The J gene is TRBJ2-5, the V gene TRBV6-6; D may be TRBD2 (6 bases). Germline V gene lookup returns CDR1 MNHNY and CDR2 SVGAGI (reference sequence). The CDR3 sequence is 16 residues long. Trimming pared 6 bases from V and 5 bases from J, leaving 22 bases between. In DNA, the CDR3 is TGTGCCAGCAGCAACCGCGGGACTCCAGAGGGTGAGACCCAGTACTTC. Translation: CASSNRGTPEGETQYF.

The J gene is TRBJ2-7, the V gene TRBV5-1; 9 nucleotides agree with TRBD2. Germline CDR1 and CDR2: SGHRS and YFSETQ. V lost 0 bases to trimming and J lost 5 bases; unmatched junction nucleotides: 3. The CDR3 has 14 residues. The CDR3 DNA sequence: TGCGCCAGCAGCTTGGGGTCTAGCGGGAACGAGCAGTACTTC. This gives the protein CASSLGSSGNEQYF.

The V gene is TRBV2, the J gene TRBJ2-6; 11 bases map to TRBD1. Germline trimming cut 6 bases from V and 2 bases from J; bases unmatched to any gene: 6. CDR3 size: 17 residues. Germline assignment: CDR1 SNHLY and CDR2 FYNNEI. CDR3 in DNA: TGTGCCAGCAGACCGGACAGGGGGCTTGCTGGGGCCAACGTCCTGACTTTC. Translated: CASRPDRGLAGANVLTF.

This chain uses TRBV28 with TRBJ1-1; no reliable D call. The germline V and J ends were trimmed by 7 bases and 11 bases, with 14 bases remaining between them. The germline gives CDR1 MDHEN, CDR2 SYDVKM. The CDR3 extends over 11 amino acids. The CDR3 reads CASNHPRGAFF. DNA for the CDR3: TGTGCCAGCAATCACCCCCGAGGGGCTTTCTTT.

The rearrangement links TRBV9 to TRBJ2-1; TRBD2 agrees at 10 bases. The CDR3 contains 15 residues. The germline gives CDR1 SGDLS, CDR2 YYNGEE. The junction had 2 bases not matched to a gene; V was cut back by 4 bases and J by 1 base. The CDR3 loop is CASSTLAGSYNEQFF. CDR3 DNA sequence: TGTGCCAGCAGCACACTAGCGGGGTCCTACAATGAGCAGTTCTTC.

This clone appeared a single time. J is TRBJ1-4 and V is TRBV7-9; 11 bases map to TRBD1. Germline V gene data show CDR1 as SEHNR and CDR2 as FQNEAQ (reference sequence). The CDR3 totals 17 residues. The V and J ends lost 2 bases and 3 bases, in that order; junction bases with no gene match: 5. The CDR3 loop is CASSLWTGGSPNEKLFF. The CDR3 bases are TGTGCCAGCAGCTTATGGACAGGGGGCAGCCCTAATGAAAAACTGTTTTTT.